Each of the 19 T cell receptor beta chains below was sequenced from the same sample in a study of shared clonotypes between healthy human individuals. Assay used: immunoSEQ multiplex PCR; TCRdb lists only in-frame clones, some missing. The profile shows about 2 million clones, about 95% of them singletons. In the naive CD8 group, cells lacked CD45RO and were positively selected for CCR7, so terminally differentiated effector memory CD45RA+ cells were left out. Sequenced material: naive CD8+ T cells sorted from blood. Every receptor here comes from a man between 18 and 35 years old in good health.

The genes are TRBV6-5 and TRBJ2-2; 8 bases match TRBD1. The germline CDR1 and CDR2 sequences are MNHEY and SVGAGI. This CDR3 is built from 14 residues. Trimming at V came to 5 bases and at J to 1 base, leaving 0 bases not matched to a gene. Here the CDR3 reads CASSGQGNTGELFF. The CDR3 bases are TGTGCCAGCAGTGGACAGGGGAACACCGGGGAGCTGTTTTTT.

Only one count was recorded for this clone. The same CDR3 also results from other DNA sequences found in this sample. The CDR3 DNA is TGCAGCGTTGAGGAGGGAGGGAGCACAGATACGCAGTATTTT. Translation: CSVEEGGSTDTQYF. The chain links TRBV29-1 to TRBJ2-3; 7 bases line up with TRBD2. V shed 3 bases, J shed 0 bases, and the junction held 3 bases outside the gene matches. Germline V gene data show CDR1 as SQVTM and CDR2 as ANQGSEA. The CDR3 consists of 14 residues.

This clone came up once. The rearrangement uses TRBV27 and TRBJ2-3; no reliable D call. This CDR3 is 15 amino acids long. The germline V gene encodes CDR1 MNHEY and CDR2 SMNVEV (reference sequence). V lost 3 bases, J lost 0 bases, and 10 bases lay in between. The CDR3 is CASSFGLGSTDTQYF. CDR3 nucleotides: TGTGCCAGCAGTTTTGGTCTAGGAAGCACAGATACGCAGTATTTT.

The DNA for the CDR3 is TGCGCCAGCAGCCAAGATCTAGGGGGACAGTACAATGAGCAGTTCTTC. Its protein product is CASSQDLGGQYNEQFF. V is TRBV4-3 and J is TRBJ2-1; TRBD1 matches at 7 bases. Looked up from germline, CDR1 is LGHNA and CDR2 is YSLEER. V dropped 0 bases and J dropped 4; count of bases not matched to a gene: 6. This CDR3 has 16 residues.

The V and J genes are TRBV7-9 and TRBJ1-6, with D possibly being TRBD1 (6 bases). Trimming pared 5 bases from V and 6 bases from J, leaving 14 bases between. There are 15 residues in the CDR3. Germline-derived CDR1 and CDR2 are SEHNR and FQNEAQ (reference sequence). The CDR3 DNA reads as TGTGCCAGCAGCCGTGGGGCAGGGGTTAATTCACCCCTCCACTTT. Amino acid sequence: CASSRGAGVNSPLHF.

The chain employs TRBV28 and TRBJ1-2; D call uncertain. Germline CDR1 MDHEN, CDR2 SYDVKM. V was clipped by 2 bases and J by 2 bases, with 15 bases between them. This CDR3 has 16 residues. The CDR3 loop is CASSLPLRMVNYGYTF. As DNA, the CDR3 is TGTGCCAGCAGTTTACCCCTTAGGATGGTCAACTATGGCTACACCTTC.

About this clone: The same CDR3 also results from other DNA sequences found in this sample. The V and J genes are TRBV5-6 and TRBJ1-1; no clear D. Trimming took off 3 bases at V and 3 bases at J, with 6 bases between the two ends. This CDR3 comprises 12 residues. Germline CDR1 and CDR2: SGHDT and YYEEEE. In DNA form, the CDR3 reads TGTGCCAGCAGCTGGTCGGACACTGAAGCTTTCTTT. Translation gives CASSWSDTEAFF.

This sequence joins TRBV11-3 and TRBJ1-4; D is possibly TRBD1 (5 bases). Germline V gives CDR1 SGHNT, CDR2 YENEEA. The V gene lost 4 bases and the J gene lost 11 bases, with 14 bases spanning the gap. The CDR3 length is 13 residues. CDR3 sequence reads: CASSSGTAGKLFF. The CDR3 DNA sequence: TGTGCCAGCAGCTCCGGGACTGCCGGGAAACTGTTTTTT.

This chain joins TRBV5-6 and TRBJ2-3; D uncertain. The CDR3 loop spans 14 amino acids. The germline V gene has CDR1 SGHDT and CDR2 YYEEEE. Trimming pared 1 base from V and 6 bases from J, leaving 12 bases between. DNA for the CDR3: TGTGCCAGCAGCTTGAGTGGACCAAGGGATACGCAGTATTTT. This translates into CASSLSGPRDTQYF.

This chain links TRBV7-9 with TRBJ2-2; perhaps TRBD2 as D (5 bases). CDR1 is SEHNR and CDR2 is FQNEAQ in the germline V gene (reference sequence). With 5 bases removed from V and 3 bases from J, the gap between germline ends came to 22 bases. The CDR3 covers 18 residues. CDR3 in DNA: TGTGCCAGCAGCCCCGGAAGTGAGGGCCTCGCTTACACCGGGGAGCTGTTTTTT. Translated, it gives CASSPGSEGLAYTGELFF.

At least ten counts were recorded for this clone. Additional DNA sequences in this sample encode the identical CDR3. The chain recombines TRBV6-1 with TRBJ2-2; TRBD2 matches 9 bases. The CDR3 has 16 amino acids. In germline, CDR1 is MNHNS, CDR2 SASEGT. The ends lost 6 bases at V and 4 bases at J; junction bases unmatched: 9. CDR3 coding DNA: TGTGCCAGCAGCGAACTAGCGGGCGCTATCACCGGGGAGCTGTTTTTT. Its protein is CASSELAGAITGELFF.

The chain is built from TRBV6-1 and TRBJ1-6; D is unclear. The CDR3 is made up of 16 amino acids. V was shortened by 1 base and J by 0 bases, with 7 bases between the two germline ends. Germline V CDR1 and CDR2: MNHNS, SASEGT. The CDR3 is CASSEGRVSYNSPLHF. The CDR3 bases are TGTGCCAGCAGTGAAGGGCGGGTCTCCTATAATTCACCCCTCCACTTT.

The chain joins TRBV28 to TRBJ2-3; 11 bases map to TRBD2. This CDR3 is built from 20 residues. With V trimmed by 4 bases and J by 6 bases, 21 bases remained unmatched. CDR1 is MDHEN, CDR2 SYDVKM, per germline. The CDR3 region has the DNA TGTGCCAGCAGTTCCTCCTATGAAGAGCTAGCGGGGGGATCTTTGGATACGCAGTATTTT. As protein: CASSSSYEELAGGSLDTQYF.

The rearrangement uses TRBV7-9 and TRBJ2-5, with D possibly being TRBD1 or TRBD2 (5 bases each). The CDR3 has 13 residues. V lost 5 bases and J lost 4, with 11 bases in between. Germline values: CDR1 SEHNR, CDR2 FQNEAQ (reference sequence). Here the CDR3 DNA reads TGTGCCAGCAGCCCAAGAGGGACAGAGACCCAGTACTTC. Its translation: CASSPRGTETQYF.

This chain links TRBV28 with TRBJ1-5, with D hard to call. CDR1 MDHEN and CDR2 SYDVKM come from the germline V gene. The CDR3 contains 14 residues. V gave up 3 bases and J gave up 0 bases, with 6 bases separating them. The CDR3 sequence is CASSFHISNQPQHF. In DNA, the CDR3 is TGTGCCAGCAGTTTTCACATTAGCAATCAGCCCCAGCATTTT.

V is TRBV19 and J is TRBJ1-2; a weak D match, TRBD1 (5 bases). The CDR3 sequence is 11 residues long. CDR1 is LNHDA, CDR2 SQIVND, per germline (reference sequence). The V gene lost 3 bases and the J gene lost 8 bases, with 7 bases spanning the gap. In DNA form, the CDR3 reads TGTGCCAGTAGTATGGGGCAAGGCTACACCTTC. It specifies CASSMGQGYTF.

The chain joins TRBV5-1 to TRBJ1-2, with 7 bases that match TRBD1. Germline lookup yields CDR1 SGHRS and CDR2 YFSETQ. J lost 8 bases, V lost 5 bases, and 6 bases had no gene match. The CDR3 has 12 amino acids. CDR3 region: CASRETGSGYTF. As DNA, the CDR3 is TGCGCCAGCAGGGAGACAGGGAGCGGCTACACCTTC.

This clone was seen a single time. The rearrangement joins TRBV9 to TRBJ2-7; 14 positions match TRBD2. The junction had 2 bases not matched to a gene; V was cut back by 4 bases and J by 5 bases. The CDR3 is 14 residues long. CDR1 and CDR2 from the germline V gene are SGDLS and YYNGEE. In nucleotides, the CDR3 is TGTGCCAGCAGCCGGGGACTAGCGGGAGACGAGCAGTACTTC. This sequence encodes CASSRGLAGDEQYF.

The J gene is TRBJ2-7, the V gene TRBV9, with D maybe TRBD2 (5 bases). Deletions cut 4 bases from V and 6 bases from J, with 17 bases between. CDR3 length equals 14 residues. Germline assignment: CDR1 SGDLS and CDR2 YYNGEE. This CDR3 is CASSYTPRGSEQYF. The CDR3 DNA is TGTGCCAGCAGCTATACCCCAAGAGGGTCCGAGCAGTACTTC.